The 5 T cell receptor beta chains given below trace back to one sample, sequenced in a study of monozygotic twins with cystic fibrosis listed by TCRdb under 2021. Library preparation was by the immunoSEQ multiplex PCR assay. Imported from immuneACCESS, the table was reduced by TCRdb to in-frame sequences with V and J called. These copies leave out some clones; in studies compared against another copy, an unresolved V gene accounts for under half, and the cause of the remainder is not known. This sample gives over 9,500 clones in total; approximately 85% of them show up just once. In total, the top ten clones hold 0.54% of the sample. What was sequenced was blood. Receptors originate from a man aged 18 to 29 with cystic fibrosis.

This CDR3 is CASSGKQGLHTGELFF. CDR3 bases: TGTGCCAGCAGCGGAAAACAGGGATTGCATACCGGGGAGCTGTTTTTT. The chain combines TRBV9 with TRBJ2-2; maybe TRBD1 (6 bases). Germline V gene lookup returns CDR1 SGDLS and CDR2 YYNGEE. Trimming took 3 bases from V and 5 from J, leaving 17 bases between them. CDR3 length: 16 amino acids.

V gene TRBV7-8 combines with J gene TRBJ2-7; D perhaps matches TRBD1 (5 bases). Germline CDR1 SGHVS, CDR2 FQNEAQ. Trimming left V 5 bases short and J 0 bases short, with 17 bases between. CDR3 length: 16 residues. The DNA of the CDR3 is TGTGCCAGCAGCCCCCCGCAGGGCTACCTCTCCTACGAGCAGTACTTC. This codes for CASSPPQGYLSYEQYF.

The V and J genes are TRBV7-6 and TRBJ2-7; 8 positions agree with TRBD1. Germline loops: CDR1 SGHVS, CDR2 FNYEAQ. This CDR3 has 12 residues. The J segment lost 6 bases and the V segment lost 5 bases, leaving 3 bases of the junction unmatched. The CDR3 region is CASSGDRGEQYF. In nucleotides, the CDR3 is TGTGCCAGCAGCGGAGACAGGGGCGAGCAGTACTTC.

This chain joins TRBV5-4 and TRBJ1-1; D perhaps matches TRBD1 (6 bases). Germline-derived CDR1 and CDR2 are SGHNT and YYREEE (reference sequence). Trimming removed 5 bases from V and 11 bases from J, with 13 bases in between. The CDR3 runs 11 residues. CDR3: CASRQQGEAFF. In DNA, the CDR3 is TGTGCCAGCAGGCAACAGGGAGAGGCTTTCTTT.

The rearrangement links TRBV19 to TRBJ2-7; 7 bases are a match to TRBD2. This CDR3 spans 14 amino acids. Per the germline V gene, CDR1 is LNHDA and CDR2 is SQIVND (reference sequence). V lost 5 bases to trimming and J lost 3 bases; unmatched junction nucleotides: 7. Here the CDR3 reads CASSPRAGDYEQYF. The CDR3, as DNA: TGTGCCAGTAGTCCCAGGGCGGGGGACTACGAGCAGTACTTC.